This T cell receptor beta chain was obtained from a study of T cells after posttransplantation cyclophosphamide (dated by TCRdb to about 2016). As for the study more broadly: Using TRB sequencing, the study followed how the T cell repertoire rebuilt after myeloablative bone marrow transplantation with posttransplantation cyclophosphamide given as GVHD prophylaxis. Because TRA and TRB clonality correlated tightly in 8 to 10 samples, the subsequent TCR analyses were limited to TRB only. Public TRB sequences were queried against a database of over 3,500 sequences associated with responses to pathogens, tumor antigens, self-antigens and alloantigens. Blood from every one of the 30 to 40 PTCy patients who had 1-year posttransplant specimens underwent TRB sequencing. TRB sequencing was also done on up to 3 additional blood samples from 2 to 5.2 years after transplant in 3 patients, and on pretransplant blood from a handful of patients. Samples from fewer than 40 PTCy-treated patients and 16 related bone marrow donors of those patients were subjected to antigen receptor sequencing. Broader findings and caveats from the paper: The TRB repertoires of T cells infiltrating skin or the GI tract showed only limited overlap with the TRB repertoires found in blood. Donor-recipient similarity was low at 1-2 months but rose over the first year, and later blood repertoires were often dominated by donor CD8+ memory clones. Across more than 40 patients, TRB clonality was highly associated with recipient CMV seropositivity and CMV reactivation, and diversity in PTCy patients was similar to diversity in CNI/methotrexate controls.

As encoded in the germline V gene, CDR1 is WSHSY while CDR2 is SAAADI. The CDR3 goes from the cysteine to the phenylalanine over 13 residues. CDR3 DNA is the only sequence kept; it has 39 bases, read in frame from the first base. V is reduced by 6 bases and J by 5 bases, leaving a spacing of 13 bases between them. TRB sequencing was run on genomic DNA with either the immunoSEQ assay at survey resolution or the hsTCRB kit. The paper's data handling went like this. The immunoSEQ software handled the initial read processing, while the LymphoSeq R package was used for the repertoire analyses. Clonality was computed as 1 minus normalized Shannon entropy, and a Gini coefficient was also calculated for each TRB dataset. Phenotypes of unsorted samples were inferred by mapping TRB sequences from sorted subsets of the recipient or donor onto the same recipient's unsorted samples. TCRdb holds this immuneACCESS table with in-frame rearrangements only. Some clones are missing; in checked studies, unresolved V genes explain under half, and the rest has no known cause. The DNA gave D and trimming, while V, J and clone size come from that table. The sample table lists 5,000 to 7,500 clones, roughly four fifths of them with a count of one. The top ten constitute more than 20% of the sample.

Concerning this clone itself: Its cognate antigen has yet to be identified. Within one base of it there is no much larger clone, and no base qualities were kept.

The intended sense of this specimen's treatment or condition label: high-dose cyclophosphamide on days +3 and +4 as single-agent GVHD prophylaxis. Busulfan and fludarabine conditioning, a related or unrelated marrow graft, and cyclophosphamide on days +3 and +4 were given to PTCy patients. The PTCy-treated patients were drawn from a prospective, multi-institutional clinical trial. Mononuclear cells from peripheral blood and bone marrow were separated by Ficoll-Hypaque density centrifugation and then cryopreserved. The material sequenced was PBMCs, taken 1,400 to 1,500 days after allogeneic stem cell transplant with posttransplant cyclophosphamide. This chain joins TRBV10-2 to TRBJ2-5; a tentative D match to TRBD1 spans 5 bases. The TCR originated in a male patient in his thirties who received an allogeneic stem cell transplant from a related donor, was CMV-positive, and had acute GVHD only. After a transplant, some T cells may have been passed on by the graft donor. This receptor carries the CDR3 CASSPGAGETQYF. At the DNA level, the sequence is TGCGCCAGCAGCCCTGGGGCCGGGGAGACCCAGTACTTC.